The 8 T cell receptor beta chains below all came from one sample that was sequenced in a study of CD8 T cells in Susac syndrome. Random-hexamer reverse transcription was applied to roughly 0.45 to 1 ug RNA. TCRdb recomputed calls from the immunoSEQ multiplex PCR reads with MiXCR, one row per CDR3 protein. The table lists approximately 120,000 distinct CDR3 sequences, around 94% of them singletons. The sequencing sample was made of CD8+ T cells from PBMCs. The receptors were sampled from a human donor with Susac syndrome.

The CDR3 nucleotides read TGTGCCAGCAGCTTAGGCAGACCCGAGCAGTACTTC. Protein: CASSLGRPEQYF. The chain employs TRBV11-2 and TRBJ2-7; D is unresolved. Germline CDR1 is SGHAT and CDR2 is FQNNGV. The V end lost 1 base, the J end lost 6 bases, and 7 bases lay between the germline ends. The CDR3 spans 12 residues.

The chain couples TRBV7-9 to TRBJ2-7; 8 bases agree with TRBD1. There are 14 residues in the CDR3. The V gene end was trimmed by 1 base and the J gene end by 3 bases; junction bases not matched to a gene: 2. Germline values: CDR1 SEHNR, CDR2 FQNEAQ (reference sequence). CDR3 bases: TGTGCCAGCAGCTTAGACAGGGGGGACTACGAGCAGTACTTC. Protein: CASSLDRGDYEQYF.

This sequence joins TRBV27 and TRBJ2-1, with D possibly TRBD1 on 6 matching bases. Germline CDR1 MNHEY, CDR2 SMNVEV (reference sequence). There are 13 residues in the CDR3. V lost 5 bases, J lost 2 bases, and 7 bases lay in between. The CDR3 DNA is TGTGCCAGCAGTACAGGGCCCTACAATGAGCAGTTCTTC. Protein product: CASSTGPYNEQFF.

The chain is built from TRBV5-6 and TRBJ2-7, with a tentative D call TRBD2 (5 bases). Trimming took off 0 bases at V and 3 bases at J, with 10 bases between the two ends. This CDR3 has 14 amino acids. The germline CDR1 and CDR2 sequences are SGHDT and YYEEEE. For the CDR3, the DNA is TGTGCCAGCAGCTTGGCTCGGGGTAACTACGAGCAGTACTTC. Its translation: CASSLARGNYEQYF. The full variable domain, its missing parts supplied by reference TRBV5-6 and TRBJ2-7, is DAGVTQSPTHLIKTRGQQVTLRCSPKSGHDTVSWYQQALGQGPQFIFQYYEEEERQRGNFPDRFSGHQFPNYSSELNVNALLLGDSALYLCASSLARGNYEQYFGPGTRLTVT.

The chain couples TRBV9 to TRBJ1-1; D possibly corresponds to TRBD1 (5 bases). The V and J ends lost 4 bases and 4 bases respectively, with 11 bases between them. The CDR3 totals 13 residues. Germline V gene lookup returns CDR1 SGDLS and CDR2 YYNGEE. The CDR3 is CASSQAGVTEAFF. The CDR3 DNA reads TGTGCCAGCAGCCAGGCGGGGGTCACTGAAGCTTTCTTT.

The chain recombines TRBV6-5 with TRBJ2-7; D not resolved. The V end was cut by 2 bases, the J end by 5 bases, with 7 bases between. The CDR3 is 12 residues long. Germline loops: CDR1 MNHEY, CDR2 SVGAGI. The CDR3 region is CASSYGTNEQYF. The DNA of the CDR3 is TGTGCCAGCAGTTACGGAACAAACGAGCAGTACTTC.

The V gene is TRBV27, the J gene TRBJ1-1; no firm D call. There are 15 residues in the CDR3. The V end lost 0 bases, the J end lost 0 bases, and 8 bases lay between the germline ends. Germline CDR1 reads MNHEY; CDR2 reads SMNVEV (reference sequence). CDR3 region: CASSLSFSVNTEAFF. In DNA, the CDR3 is TGTGCCAGCAGTTTATCGTTCTCGGTGAACACTGAAGCTTTCTTT.

This chain connects TRBV9 to TRBJ1-1; 9 bases are shared with TRBD1. Germline CDR1 SGDLS, CDR2 YYNGEE. The CDR3 has 14 amino acids. V lost 3 bases to trimming and J lost 5 bases; unmatched junction nucleotides: 5. CDR3: CASSAMTGGTEAFF. CDR3 nucleotide sequence: TGTGCCAGCAGCGCCATGACAGGGGGAACTGAAGCTTTCTTT.